These 17 T cell receptor beta chains came from one sample sequenced in a study of T cell responses to AZD1222 COVID-19 vaccine. Clones were sequenced by immunoSEQ multiplex PCR, and TCRdb holds only the in-frame ones, with some missing. The data contain roughly 130,000 clones, approximately 94% of them singletons. Sequenced material: peripheral blood, taken on day 0 of AZD1222 vaccination. The receptors come from an adult in good health.

V is TRBV6-5 and J is TRBJ1-4, with D unresolved. The germline V gene encodes CDR1 MNHEY and CDR2 SVGAGI. The V and J ends lost 5 bases and 8 bases respectively, with 12 bases between them. This CDR3 is built from 13 residues. The CDR3 region is CASSRGPEEKLFF. In DNA, the CDR3 is TGTGCCAGCAGTCGGGGTCCGGAGGAAAAACTGTTTTTT.

The chain joins TRBV9 to TRBJ2-6; 7 bases agree with TRBD1. V gave up 4 bases and J gave up 1 base; unmatched junction bases: 2. The CDR3 extends over 15 amino acids. CDR1 and CDR2 (germline): SGDLS, YYNGEE. The CDR3 DNA sequence: TGTGCCAGCAGCCCGACAGGGTCTGGGGCCAACGTCCTGACTTTC. Translation: CASSPTGSGANVLTF.

The chain employs TRBV27 and TRBJ1-5; D is ambiguous. Germline CDR1 and CDR2: MNHEY and SMNVEV (reference sequence). With 3 bases removed from V and 5 bases from J, the gap between germline ends came to 8 bases. The CDR3 covers 13 residues. CDR3 coding DNA: TGTGCCAGCAGTTTTAACGTTTATCAGCCCCAGCATTTT. This translates into CASSFNVYQPQHF.

The gene calls are TRBV7-8 and TRBJ2-7, with 15 bases that match TRBD2. The CDR3 totals 17 residues. V lost 4 bases and J lost 0; bases outside the gene matches: 4. Germline V CDR1 and CDR2: SGHVS, FQNEAQ. DNA for the CDR3: TGTGCCAGCAGCTCCAGGACTAGCGGGAGGGCCTCCTACGAGCAGTACTTC. Encoded protein: CASSSRTSGRASYEQYF.

The V gene is TRBV5-1, the J gene TRBJ2-1; 7 bases map to TRBD1. This CDR3 is 15 amino acids long. The germline gives CDR1 SGHRS, CDR2 YFSETQ. V dropped 4 bases and J dropped 0; count of bases not matched to a gene: 4. The chain's CDR3 is CASSTGQVSYNEQFF. In nucleotides, the CDR3 is TGCGCCAGCAGCACTGGACAGGTCTCCTACAATGAGCAGTTCTTC.

The chain has TRBV10-3 and TRBJ2-5; 7 bases map to TRBD1. This CDR3 is 13 amino acids long. Germline V gene sequence: CDR1 ENHRY, CDR2 SYGVKD. The J segment lost 3 bases and the V segment lost 3 bases, leaving 1 base of the junction unmatched. CDR3 in DNA: TGTGCCATCAGTGATGGGACAGAAGAGACCCAGTACTTC. Its protein product is CAISDGTEETQYF.

The chain joins TRBV4-2 to TRBJ1-6; possible D gene TRBD1, 6 bases. Trimming took off 0 bases at V and 8 bases at J, with 20 bases between the two ends. The germline CDR1 and CDR2 sequences are LGHNA and YNFKEQ. This CDR3 region has 18 residues. In DNA, the CDR3 is TGTGCCAGCAGCCAAGAGGGGTTGGGGGCCCAAATTTATTCACCCCTCCACTTT. Its translation is CASSQEGLGAQIYSPLHF.

The chain links TRBV21-1 to TRBJ1-1. TRBV21-1 is assigned pseudogene status. CDR3 length equals 15 residues. The CDR3 nucleotides are TGTGCCAGCAACGAGCGGGACTCCCTGAACACTGAAGCTTTCTTT. Amino acids: CASNERDSLNTEAFF.

The chain combines TRBV24-1 with TRBJ2-5; 9 nucleotides align to TRBD2. V was clipped by 10 bases and J by 5 bases; unmatched bases: 7. In germline, CDR1 is KGHDR, CDR2 SFDVKD. This CDR3 contains 13 residues. CDR3 residues: CATSLAGLETQYF. In DNA form, the CDR3 reads TGTGCCACTTCCCTAGCGGGATTGGAGACCCAGTACTTC.

The chain links TRBV4-1 to TRBJ1-5; D not certain. Trimming took 0 bases from V and 5 from J, leaving 11 bases between them. The CDR3 contains 15 residues. The germline gives CDR1 MGHRA, CDR2 YSYEKL. CDR3: CASSQDRQSHQPQHF. CDR3 coding DNA: TGCGCCAGCAGCCAAGATAGGCAGTCTCATCAGCCCCAGCATTTT.

This chain's CDR3 is CASSLGATEAFF. As DNA, the CDR3 is TGTGCCAGCAGCTTAGGGGCCACTGAAGCTTTCTTT. The rearrangement links TRBV7-9 to TRBJ1-1, with D hard to call. Trimming cost V 1 base and J 4 bases, with 4 bases left between them. CDR3 length: 12 residues. The germline V gene encodes CDR1 SEHNR and CDR2 FQNEAQ (reference sequence).

The sample holds one count of this clone. The chain carries TRBV7-8 and TRBJ1-5, with D hard to call. The CDR3 has 14 residues. Germline-derived CDR1 and CDR2 are SGHVS and FQNEAQ. Trimming cost V 2 bases and J 4 bases, with 9 bases left between them. The DNA for the CDR3 is TGTGCCAGCAGCTTAATCTCAGTAAATCAGCCCCAGCATTTT. Amino acids: CASSLISVNQPQHF.

This chain connects TRBV11-3 to TRBJ2-3; D uncertain. The CDR3 sequence is 14 residues long. Germline values: CDR1 SGHNT, CDR2 YENEEA. Trimming pared 5 bases from V and 2 bases from J, leaving 11 bases between. The CDR3 nucleotides read TGTGCCAGCAGCCCCAATCGTAACACAGATACGCAGTATTTT. It codes for CASSPNRNTDTQYF.

The chain has TRBV30 and TRBJ1-2; D gene unclear. The CDR3 runs 13 residues. Germline values: CDR1 GTSNPN, CDR2 SVGIG (reference sequence). V was clipped by 2 bases and J by 4 bases, with 11 bases between them. The DNA of the CDR3 is TGTGCCTGGAGTAAGACCCGCAGCTATGGCTACACCTTC. This translates into CAWSKTRSYGYTF.

A single count supports this clone. V usage is TRBV7-2 and J usage is TRBJ2-7, with D unresolved. The CDR3 extends over 14 amino acids. Germline V gene sequence: CDR1 SGHTA, CDR2 FQGNSA. V lost 7 bases to trimming and J lost 8 bases, with 21 bases between them. Here the CDR3 reads CASNEIGLGSKQYF. CDR3 nucleotide sequence: TGTGCCAGCAACGAAATAGGGTTGGGGTCCAAGCAGTACTTC.

V is TRBV10-3 and J is TRBJ1-2; D gene ambiguous. The CDR3 has 15 amino acids. The germline CDR1 and CDR2 sequences are ENHRY and SYGVKD. With 8 bases removed from V and 0 bases from J, the gap between germline ends came to 16 bases. The CDR3 is CAIPALDGTNYGYTF. CDR3 nucleotide sequence: TGTGCCATCCCGGCGCTGGACGGAACTAACTATGGCTACACCTTC.

The chain recombines TRBV27 with TRBJ1-2; TRBD1 is a possible D gene (5 bases). This CDR3 has 16 residues. The V and J ends lost 5 bases and 0 bases respectively, with 16 bases between them. The germline gives CDR1 MNHEY, CDR2 SMNVEV (reference sequence). CDR3 DNA sequence: TGTGCCAGCAGTCTCTCTGTGGCGGGGGCTAACTATGGCTACACCTTC. Protein sequence: CASSLSVAGANYGYTF.